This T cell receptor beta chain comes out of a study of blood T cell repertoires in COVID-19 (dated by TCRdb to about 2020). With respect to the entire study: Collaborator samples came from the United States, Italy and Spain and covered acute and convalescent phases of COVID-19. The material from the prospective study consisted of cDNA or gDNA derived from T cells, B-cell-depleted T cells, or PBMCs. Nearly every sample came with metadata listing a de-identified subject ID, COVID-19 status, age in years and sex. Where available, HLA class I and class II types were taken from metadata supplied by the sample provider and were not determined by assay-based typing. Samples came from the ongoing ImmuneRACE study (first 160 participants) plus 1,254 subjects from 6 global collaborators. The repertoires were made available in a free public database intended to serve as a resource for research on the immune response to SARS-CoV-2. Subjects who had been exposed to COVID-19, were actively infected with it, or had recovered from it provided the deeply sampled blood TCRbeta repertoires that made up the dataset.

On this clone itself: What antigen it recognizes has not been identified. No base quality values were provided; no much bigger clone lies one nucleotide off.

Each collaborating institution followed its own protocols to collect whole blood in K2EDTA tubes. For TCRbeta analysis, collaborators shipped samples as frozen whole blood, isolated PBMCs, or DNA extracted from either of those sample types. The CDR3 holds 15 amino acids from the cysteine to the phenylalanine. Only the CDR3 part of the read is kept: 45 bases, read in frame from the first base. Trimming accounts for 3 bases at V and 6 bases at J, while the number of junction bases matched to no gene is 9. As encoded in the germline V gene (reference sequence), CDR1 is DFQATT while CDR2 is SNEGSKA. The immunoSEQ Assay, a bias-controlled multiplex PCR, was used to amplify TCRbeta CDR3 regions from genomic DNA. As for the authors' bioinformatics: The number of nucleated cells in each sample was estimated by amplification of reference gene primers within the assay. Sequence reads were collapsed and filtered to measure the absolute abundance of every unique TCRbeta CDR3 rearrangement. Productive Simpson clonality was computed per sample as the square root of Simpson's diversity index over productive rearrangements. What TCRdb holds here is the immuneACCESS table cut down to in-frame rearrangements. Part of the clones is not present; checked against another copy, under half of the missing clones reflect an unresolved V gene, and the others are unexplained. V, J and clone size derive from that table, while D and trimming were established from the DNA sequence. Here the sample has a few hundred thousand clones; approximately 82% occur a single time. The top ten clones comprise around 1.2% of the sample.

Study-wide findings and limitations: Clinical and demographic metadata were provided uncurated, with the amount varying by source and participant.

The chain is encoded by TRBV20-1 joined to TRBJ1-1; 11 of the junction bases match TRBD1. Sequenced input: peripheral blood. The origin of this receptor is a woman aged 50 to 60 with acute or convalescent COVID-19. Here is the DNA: TGCAGTGCTAGTAGTTCGGACAGGGGGCCGGCTGAAGCTTTCTTT. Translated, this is CSASSSDRGPAEAFF.